A single sample gave rise to the 10 T cell receptor beta chains below, sequenced in a study of blood T cell repertoires in COVID-19. Clones were sequenced by immunoSEQ multiplex PCR, and TCRdb holds only the in-frame ones, with some missing. The sample yields 30,000 to 40,000 clones, roughly 80% seen once. The specimen was peripheral blood. The receptors come from a man at least 80 years old with acute or convalescent COVID-19.

The chain carries TRBV5-1 and TRBJ2-3, with TRBD1 as a possible D gene (6 bases). The V gene's germline CDR1 is SGHRS and CDR2 YFSETQ. With 4 bases removed from V and 4 bases from J, the gap between germline ends came to 13 bases. The CDR3 has 14 amino acids. The CDR3 is CASSPGQRADTQYF. The CDR3 DNA sequence: TGCGCCAGCAGCCCGGGACAACGGGCAGATACGCAGTATTTT.

The V gene is TRBV5-1, the J gene TRBJ2-1; 9 bases align to TRBD2. This CDR3 region has 15 residues. The germline gives CDR1 SGHRS, CDR2 YFSETQ. Losses at the gene ends were 4 bases for V and 10 bases for J; bases not matched to a gene: 12. CDR3 in amino acids: CASSIGLAGTGEQFF. In nucleotides, the CDR3 is TGCGCCAGCAGCATAGGGCTAGCGGGGACTGGAGAGCAGTTCTTC.

CDR3 nucleotide sequence: TGTGCCAGCATGCGAAGAAGCGGGTATGAAAAACTGTTTTTT. Protein product: CASMRRSGYEKLFF. The chain joins TRBV5-6 to TRBJ1-4, with no clear D. Trimming removed 6 bases at V and 6 bases at J, with 15 bases between. This CDR3 comprises 14 residues. Germline V lookup: CDR1 SGHDT, CDR2 YYEEEE.

The V call is TRBV11-2, the J call TRBJ2-7; the D gene is possibly TRBD1 (5 bases). The germline V and J ends were trimmed by 6 bases and 4 bases, with 16 bases remaining between them. Germline CDR1 reads SGHAT; CDR2 reads FQNNGV. This CDR3 contains 14 residues. CDR3: CASRRRGFGYEQYF. The CDR3 DNA reads TGTGCCAGCAGGCGAAGGGGTTTTGGGTACGAGCAGTACTTC.

The V and J genes are TRBV4-3 and TRBJ2-7; TRBD1 is a possible D gene (5 bases). The CDR3 runs to 15 residues. Looked up from germline, CDR1 is LGHNA and CDR2 is YSLEER. V lost 0 bases and J 0 bases, leaving 9 bases between the germline ends. In DNA form, the CDR3 reads TGCGCCAGCAGCCAAGATTGGCAGGGCTCCTACGAGCAGTACTTC. Translated, it gives CASSQDWQGSYEQYF.

This chain connects TRBV27 to TRBJ2-7, with no clear D. The V and J ends lost 2 bases and 3 bases respectively, with 8 bases between them. Germline loops: CDR1 MNHEY, CDR2 SMNVEV (reference sequence). CDR3 length equals 13 residues. CDR3 in DNA: TGTGCCAGCAGTTTAAACAGCAACTACGAGCAGTACTTC. Translation gives CASSLNSNYEQYF.

This chain links TRBV7-2 with TRBJ2-1, with 11 bases lining up with TRBD2. After removal of 5 bases from V and 2 bases from J, the junction contained 5 bases not matched to a gene. This CDR3 spans 16 amino acids. The germline gives CDR1 SGHTA, CDR2 FQGNSA. The chain's CDR3 is CASSPSGRTPYNEQFF. The CDR3 coding sequence is TGTGCCAGCAGCCCTAGCGGGAGGACTCCCTACAATGAGCAGTTCTTC.

The chain recombines TRBV7-3 with TRBJ2-2, with a weak D call TRBD2 (7 bases). V was pared by 3 bases and J by 1 base, with 15 bases between. There are 17 residues in the CDR3. Germline V gives CDR1 SGHTA, CDR2 FQGTGA. The DNA for the CDR3 is TGTGCCAGCAGCTTCGGGGGGCTAGCGGTGAACACCGGGGAGCTGTTTTTT. This encodes CASSFGGLAVNTGELFF.

The genes are TRBV10-3 and TRBJ2-5; TRBD2 aligns across 16 bases. The CDR3 extends over 18 amino acids. Germline V gene data show CDR1 as ENHRY and CDR2 as SYGVKD. The ends lost 4 bases at V and 4 bases at J; junction bases unmatched: 9. CDR3 bases: TGTGCCATCAGTGGGACCGGGACTAGCGGGAGGGCCGGAGAGACCCAGTACTTC. It translates to CAISGTGTSGRAGETQYF.

The V gene is TRBV14, the J gene TRBJ2-1; D is undetermined. This CDR3 is built from 12 residues. The V gene's germline CDR1 is SGHDN and CDR2 FVKESK. V was trimmed by 0 bases and J by 10 bases, leaving 7 bases between them. The CDR3 protein is CASSQERFEQFF. The CDR3 nucleotides are TGTGCCAGCAGCCAAGAGAGGTTCGAGCAGTTCTTC.